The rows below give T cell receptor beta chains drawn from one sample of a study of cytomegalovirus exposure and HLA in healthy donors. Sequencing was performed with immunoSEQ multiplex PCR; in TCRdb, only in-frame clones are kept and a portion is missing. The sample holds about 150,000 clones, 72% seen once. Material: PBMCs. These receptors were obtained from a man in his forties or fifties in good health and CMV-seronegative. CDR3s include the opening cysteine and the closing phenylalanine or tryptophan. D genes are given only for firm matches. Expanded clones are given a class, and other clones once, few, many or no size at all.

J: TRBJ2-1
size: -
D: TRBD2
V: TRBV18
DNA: TGTGCCAGCTCACCAACACTAGCGGGAGGGGGCAATGAGCAGTTCTTC
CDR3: CASSPTLAGGGNEQFF

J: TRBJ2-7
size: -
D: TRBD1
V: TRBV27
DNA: TGTGCCAGCGGGTCACGGACAGGGACAAACTACGAGCAGTACTTC
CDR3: CASGSRTGTNYEQYF

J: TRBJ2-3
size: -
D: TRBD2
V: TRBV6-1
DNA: TGTGCCAGCAGTGCGCTAGCGGGAGAGGAAGATACGCAGTATTTT
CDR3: CASSALAGEEDTQYF

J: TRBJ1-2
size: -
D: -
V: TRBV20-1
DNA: TGCAGTGCTAGCATCGACACCAGCTACACCTTC
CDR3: CSASIDTSYTF

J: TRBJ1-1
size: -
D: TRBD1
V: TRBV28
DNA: TGTGCCAGCAGTCTCCCCGGGACAGGGATGGACACTGAAGCTTTCTTT
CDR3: CASSLPGTGMDTEAFF

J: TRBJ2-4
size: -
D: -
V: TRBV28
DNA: TGTGCCAGCAGTTTACAGGGAACCAAAAACATTCAGTACTTC
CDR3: CASSLQGTKNIQYF

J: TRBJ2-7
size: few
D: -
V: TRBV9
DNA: TGTGCCAGCAGCCGAGCGTCGTCCCGGGAGCAGTACTTC
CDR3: CASSRASSREQYF

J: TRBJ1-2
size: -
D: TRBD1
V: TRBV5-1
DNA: TGCGCCACCCAGACAGGGGGCGGCTATGGCTACACCTTC
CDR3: CATQTGGGYGYTF

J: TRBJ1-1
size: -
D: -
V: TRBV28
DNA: TGTGCCAGCAGTCGAACAGGAAACACTGAAGCTTTCTTT
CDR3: CASSRTGNTEAFF

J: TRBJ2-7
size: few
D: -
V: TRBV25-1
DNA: TGTGCCAGCAGTGGGCGGGCTGAGTACGAGCAGTACTTC
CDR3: CASSGRAEYEQYF

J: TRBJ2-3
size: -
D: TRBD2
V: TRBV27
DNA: TGTGCCAGCGTAAAAAGGGGACTAGCGGTCCCCTTACCCACAGATACGCAGTATTTT
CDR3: CASVKRGLAVPLPTDTQYF

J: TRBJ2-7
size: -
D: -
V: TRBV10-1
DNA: TGCGCCAGCAGTGCAGGGAACACCTACGAGCAGTACTTC
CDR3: CASSAGNTYEQYF

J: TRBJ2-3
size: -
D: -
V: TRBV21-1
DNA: TGTGCCAGCAGTCCGTCCGGGTACACAGATACGCAGTATTTT
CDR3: CASSPSGYTDTQYF

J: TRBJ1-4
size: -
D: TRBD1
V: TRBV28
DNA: TGTGCCAGCAGTTTAATGGGACAGGGGAGGGAAAAACTGTTTTTT
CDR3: CASSLMGQGREKLFF

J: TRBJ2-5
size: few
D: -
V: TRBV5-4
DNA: TGTGCCAGCAGCGAACGACAGGAATCCAAAGAGACCCAGTACTTC
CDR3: CASSERQESKETQYF

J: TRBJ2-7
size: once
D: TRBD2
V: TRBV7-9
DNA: TGTGCCAGCAGCTTCTTAACTAGCGCCTACGAGCAGTACTTC
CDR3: CASSFLTSAYEQYF

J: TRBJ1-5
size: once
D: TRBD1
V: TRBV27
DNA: TGTGCCAGCAGTTTAGGGGGACAGGGGAACAATCAGCCCCAGAATTTT
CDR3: CASSLGGQGNNQPQNF

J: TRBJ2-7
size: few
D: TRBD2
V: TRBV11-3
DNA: TGTGCCAGCAGCTGGGGACTAGCGGGAGTCTACGAGCAGTACTTC
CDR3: CASSWGLAGVYEQYF

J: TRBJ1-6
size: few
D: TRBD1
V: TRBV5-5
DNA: TGTGCCAGCAGTCCTGACAGGGGGCTGAGTTCACCCCTCCACTTT
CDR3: CASSPDRGLSSPLHF

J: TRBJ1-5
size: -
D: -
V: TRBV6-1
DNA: TGTGCCAGCAGGCCGGCCTTCGGGCAGCCCCAGCATTTT
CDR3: CASRPAFGQPQHF

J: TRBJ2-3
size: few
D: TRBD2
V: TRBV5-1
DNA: TGCGCCAGCAGCTCGACTAGCGACAGCACAGATACGCAGTATTTT
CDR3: CASSSTSDSTDTQYF

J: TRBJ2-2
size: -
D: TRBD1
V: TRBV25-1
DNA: TGTGCCAGCAGACGGACAGGGTTGGGGGGGGAGCTGTTTTTT
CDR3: CASRRTGLGGELFF

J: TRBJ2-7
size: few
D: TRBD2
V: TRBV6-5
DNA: TGTGCCAGCAGTTCTACTAGCGGGAGATACTCCTACGAGCAGTACTTC
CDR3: CASSSTSGRYSYEQYF

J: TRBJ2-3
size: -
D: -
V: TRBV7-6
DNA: TGTGCCAGCAGCTTGGCCCAAGGAGGCCGGGAGACCACTAGCACAGATACGCAGTATTTT
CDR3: CASSLAQGGRETTSTDTQYF

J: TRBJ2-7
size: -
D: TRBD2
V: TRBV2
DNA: TGTGCCAGCAGGCAGGGACTAGCGGGGGCCTACGAGCAGTACTTC
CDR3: CASRQGLAGAYEQYF